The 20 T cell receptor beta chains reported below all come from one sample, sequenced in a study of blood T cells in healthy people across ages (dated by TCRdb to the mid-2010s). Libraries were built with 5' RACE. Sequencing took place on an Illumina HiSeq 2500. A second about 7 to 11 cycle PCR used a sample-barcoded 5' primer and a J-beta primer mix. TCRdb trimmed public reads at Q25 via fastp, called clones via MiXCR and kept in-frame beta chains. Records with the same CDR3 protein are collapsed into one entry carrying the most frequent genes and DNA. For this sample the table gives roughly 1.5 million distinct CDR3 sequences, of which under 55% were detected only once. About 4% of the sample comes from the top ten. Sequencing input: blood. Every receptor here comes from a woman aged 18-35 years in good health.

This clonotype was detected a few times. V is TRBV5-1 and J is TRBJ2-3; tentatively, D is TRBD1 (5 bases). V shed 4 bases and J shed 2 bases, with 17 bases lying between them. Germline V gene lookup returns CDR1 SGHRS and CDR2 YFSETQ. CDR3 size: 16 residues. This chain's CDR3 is CASSPSLRAPTDTQYF. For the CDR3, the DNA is TGCGCCAGCAGCCCATCACTCAGGGCCCCCACAGATACGCAGTATTTT.

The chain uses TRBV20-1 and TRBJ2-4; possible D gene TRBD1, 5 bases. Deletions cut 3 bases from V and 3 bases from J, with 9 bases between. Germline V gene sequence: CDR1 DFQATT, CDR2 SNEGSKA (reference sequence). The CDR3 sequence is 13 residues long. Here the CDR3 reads CSASGQHKNIQYF. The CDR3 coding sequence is TGCAGTGCTAGCGGACAACACAAAAACATTCAGTACTTC.

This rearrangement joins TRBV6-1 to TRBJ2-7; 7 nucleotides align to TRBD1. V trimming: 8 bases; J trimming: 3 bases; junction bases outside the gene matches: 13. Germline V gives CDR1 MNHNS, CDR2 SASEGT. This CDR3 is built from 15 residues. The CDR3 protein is CASEVNQGQFYEQYF. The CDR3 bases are TGTGCCAGCGAGGTGAATCAGGGACAGTTCTACGAGCAGTACTTC.

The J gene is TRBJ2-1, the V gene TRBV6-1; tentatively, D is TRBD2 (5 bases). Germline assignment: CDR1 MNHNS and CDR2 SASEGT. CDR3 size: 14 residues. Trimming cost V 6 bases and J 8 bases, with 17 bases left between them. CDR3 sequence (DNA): TGTGCCAGCAGGGCGTCCGGGAAGGGCGATGAGCAGTTCTTC. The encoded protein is CASRASGKGDEQFF.

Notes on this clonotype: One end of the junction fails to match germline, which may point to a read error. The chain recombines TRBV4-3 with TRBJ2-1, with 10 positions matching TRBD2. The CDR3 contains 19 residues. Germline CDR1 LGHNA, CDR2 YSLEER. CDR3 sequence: CAGSQRTSSGGSRYNEQFF. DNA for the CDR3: TGCGCCGGCAGCCAACGGACCTCTAGCGGGGGATCGCGATACAATGAGCAGTTCTTC.

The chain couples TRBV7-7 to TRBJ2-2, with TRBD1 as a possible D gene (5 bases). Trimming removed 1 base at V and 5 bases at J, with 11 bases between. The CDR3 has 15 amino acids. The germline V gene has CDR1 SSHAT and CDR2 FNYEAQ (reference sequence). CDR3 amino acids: CASSLGGAGTGELFF. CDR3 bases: TGTGCCAGCAGCTTAGGGGGCGCAGGTACCGGGGAGCTGTTTTTT.

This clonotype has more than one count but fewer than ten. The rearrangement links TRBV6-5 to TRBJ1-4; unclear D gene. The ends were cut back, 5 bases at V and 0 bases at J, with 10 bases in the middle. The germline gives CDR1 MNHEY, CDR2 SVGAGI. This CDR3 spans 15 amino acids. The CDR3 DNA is TGTGCCAGCAGTACGGACCGTGCAACTAATGAAAAACTGTTTTTT. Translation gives CASSTDRATNEKLFF.

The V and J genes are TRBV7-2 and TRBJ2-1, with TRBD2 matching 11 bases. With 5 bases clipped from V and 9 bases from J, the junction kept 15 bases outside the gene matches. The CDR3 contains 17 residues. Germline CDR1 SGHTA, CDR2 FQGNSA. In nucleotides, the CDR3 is TGTGCCAGCAGCACGGCCCTTAGCGGGAGGGCCAGGGGTGAGCAGTTCTTC. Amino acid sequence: CASSTALSGRARGEQFF.

CDR3 protein: CASSQQGVYSNQPQHF. DNA for the CDR3: TGCGCCAGCAGCCAACAGGGTGTTTATAGCAATCAGCCCCAGCATTTT. V gene TRBV4-1 combines with J gene TRBJ1-5; possibly TRBD1 for D (5 bases). V gave up 2 bases and J gave up 0 bases, with 11 bases separating them. This CDR3 has 16 residues. CDR1 and CDR2 from the germline V gene are MGHRA and YSYEKL.

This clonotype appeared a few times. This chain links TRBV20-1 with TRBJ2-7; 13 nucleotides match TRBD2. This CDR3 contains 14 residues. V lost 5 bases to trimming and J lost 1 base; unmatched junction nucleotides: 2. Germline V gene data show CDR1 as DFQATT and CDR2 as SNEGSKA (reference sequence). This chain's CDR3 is CSAWTSGRSYEQYF. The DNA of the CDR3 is TGCAGTGCTTGGACTAGCGGGAGATCCTACGAGCAGTACTTC.

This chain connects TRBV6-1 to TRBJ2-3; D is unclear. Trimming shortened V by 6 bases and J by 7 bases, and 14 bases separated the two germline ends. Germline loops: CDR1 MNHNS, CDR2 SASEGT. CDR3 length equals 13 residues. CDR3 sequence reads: CASRTPDLYTQYF. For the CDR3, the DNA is TGTGCCAGCAGGACTCCAGACCTTTATACGCAGTATTTT.

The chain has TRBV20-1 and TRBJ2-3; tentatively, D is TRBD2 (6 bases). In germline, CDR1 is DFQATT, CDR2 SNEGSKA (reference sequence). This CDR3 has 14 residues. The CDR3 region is CSARRRRGPDTQYF. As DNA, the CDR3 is TGCAGCGCGCGGAGGCGGAGGGGACCAGATACGCAGTATTTT.

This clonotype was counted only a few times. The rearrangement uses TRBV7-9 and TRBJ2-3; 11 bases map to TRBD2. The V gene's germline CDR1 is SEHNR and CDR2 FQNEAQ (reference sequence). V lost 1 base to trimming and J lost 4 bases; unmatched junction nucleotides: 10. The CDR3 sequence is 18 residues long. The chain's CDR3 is CASSLGLAGGLLPDTQYF. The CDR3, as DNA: TGTGCCAGCAGCTTAGGGCTAGCGGGAGGCCTTTTACCAGATACGCAGTATTTT.

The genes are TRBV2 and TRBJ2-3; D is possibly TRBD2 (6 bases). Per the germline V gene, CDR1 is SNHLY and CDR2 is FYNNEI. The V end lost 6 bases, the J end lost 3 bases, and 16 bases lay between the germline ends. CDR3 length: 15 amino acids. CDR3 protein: CASSESGVTTDTQYF. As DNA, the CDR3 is TGTGCCAGCAGCGAATCGGGGGTTACGACAGATACGCAGTATTTT.

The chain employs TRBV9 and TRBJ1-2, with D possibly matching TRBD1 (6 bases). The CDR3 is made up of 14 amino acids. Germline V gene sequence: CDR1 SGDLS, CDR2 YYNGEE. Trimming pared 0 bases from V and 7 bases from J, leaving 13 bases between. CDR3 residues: CASSVEPRGAGYTF. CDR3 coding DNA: TGTGCCAGCAGCGTAGAACCCCGGGGGGCTGGCTACACCTTC.

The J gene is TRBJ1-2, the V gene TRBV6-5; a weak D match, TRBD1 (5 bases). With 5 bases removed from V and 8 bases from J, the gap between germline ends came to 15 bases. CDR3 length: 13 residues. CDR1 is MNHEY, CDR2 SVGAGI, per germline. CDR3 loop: CASSPRDGGGYTF. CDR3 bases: TGTGCCAGCAGTCCCCGGGACGGCGGAGGCTACACCTTC.

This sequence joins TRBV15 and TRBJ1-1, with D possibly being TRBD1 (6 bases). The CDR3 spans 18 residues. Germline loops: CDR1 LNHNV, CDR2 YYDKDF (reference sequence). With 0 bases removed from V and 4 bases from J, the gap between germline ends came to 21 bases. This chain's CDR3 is CATSRDLSTGRGLTEAFF. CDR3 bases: TGTGCCACCAGCAGAGATCTCAGTACAGGGAGGGGACTCACTGAAGCTTTCTTT. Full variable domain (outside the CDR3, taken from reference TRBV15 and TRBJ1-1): DAMVIQNPRYQVTQFGKPVTLSCSQTLNHNVMYWYQQKSSQAPKLLFHYYDKDFNNEADTPDNFQSRRPNTSFCFLDIRSPGLGDTAMYLCATSRDLSTGRGLTEAFFGQGTRLTVV.

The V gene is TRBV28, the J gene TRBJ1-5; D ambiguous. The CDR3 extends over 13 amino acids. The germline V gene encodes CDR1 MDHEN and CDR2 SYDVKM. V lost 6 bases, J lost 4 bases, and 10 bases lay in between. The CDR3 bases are TGTGCCAGCAGAACCGGGAGGAATCAGCCCCAGCATTTT. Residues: CASRTGRNQPQHF.

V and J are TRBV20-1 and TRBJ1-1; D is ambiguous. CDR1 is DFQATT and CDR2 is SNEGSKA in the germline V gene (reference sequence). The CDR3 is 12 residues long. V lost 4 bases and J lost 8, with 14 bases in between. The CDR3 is CSANGLVGEAFF. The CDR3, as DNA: TGCAGTGCTAACGGTCTGGTTGGGGAAGCTTTCTTT.

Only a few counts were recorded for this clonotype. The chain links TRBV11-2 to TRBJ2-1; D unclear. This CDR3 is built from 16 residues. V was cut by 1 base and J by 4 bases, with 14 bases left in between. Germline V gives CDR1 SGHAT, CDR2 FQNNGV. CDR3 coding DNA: TGTGCCAGCAGCTTAGGACTGCAAACTTGGTACAATGAGCAGTTCTTC. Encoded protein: CASSLGLQTWYNEQFF.